This entry lists 23 T cell receptor beta chains sequenced from one sample in a study of regulatory T cells in long-lasting Graves disease. Building of the TCR beta libraries involved iRepertoire HTBI primers and Arm-PCR of CDR3 regions. TCRdb called the multiplex PCR reads again in MiXCR, with one record for every CDR3 protein. Here the sample spans approximately 440,000 distinct CDR3 sequences, around 24% being singletons. Time point of the sample: persistent/refractory GD, antithyroid drugs over 5 years with positive TRAb. RNA extracted from PBMCs served as the sequencing template. The source was peripheral blood mononuclear cells (PBMCs), collected when the disease was refractory, from a patient treated with antithyroid drugs. These receptor sequences come from a female donor with Graves disease.

There are a few counts of this clonotype. V usage is TRBV7-2 and J usage is TRBJ2-7; D may be TRBD1 (6 bases). There are 15 residues in the CDR3. The germline gives CDR1 SGHTA, CDR2 FQGNSA. V was trimmed by 5 bases and J by 0 bases, leaving 14 bases between them. The CDR3 nucleotides are TGTGCCAGCAGCCCAGGACAGCGGAGCTCCTACGAGCAGTACTTC. Encoded protein: CASSPGQRSSYEQYF.

The chain uses TRBV4-1 and TRBJ1-2; D is possibly TRBD1 (6 bases). V lost 3 bases and J 3 bases, leaving 11 bases between the germline ends. The CDR3 loop spans 14 amino acids. Germline V gives CDR1 MGHRA, CDR2 YSYEKL. Written as DNA, the CDR3 is TGCGCCAGCAGCCACCAGGGGAAGGACTATGGCTACACCTTC. The encoded protein is CASSHQGKDYGYTF.

This clonotype came up a few times. The chain couples TRBV20-1 to TRBJ2-5; 8 bases are shared with TRBD2. CDR3 length: 17 residues. Germline CDR1 reads DFQATT; CDR2 reads SNEGSKA (reference sequence). V shed 0 bases and J 5 bases; nucleotides not matched to a gene: 14. The CDR3 reads CSARDRSREGLSETQYF. The CDR3 DNA reads as TGCAGTGCTAGAGATAGAAGTCGGGAGGGCCTCTCTGAGACCCAGTACTTC.

A note on this clonotype: This may stem from a read error, because a much larger clone lies one nucleotide away. The chain employs TRBV20-1 and TRBJ1-4, with D uncertain. The germline V gene has CDR1 DFQATT and CDR2 SNEGSKA (reference sequence). This CDR3 has 11 amino acids. Trimming left V 1 base short and J 7 bases short, with 4 bases between. CDR3 sequence (DNA): TGCAGTGCTAGAGGCGGTGAAAAACTGTTTTTT. Protein sequence: CSARGGEKLFF.

A remark on this clonotype: Germline and junction disagree at one end, which may indicate a read error. This chain joins TRBV13 and TRBJ2-7; 8 bases are shared with TRBD1. Germline V gives CDR1 PRHDT, CDR2 FYEKMQ (reference sequence). There are 14 residues in the CDR3. The CDR3 DNA follows: TGTGCCAACAGCTTCCGACAGGGGCGGTACGAGCAGTACTTC. Translating it yields CANSFRQGRYEQYF.

This clonotype has at least ten counts. The chain uses TRBV20-1 and TRBJ2-5; TRBD1 matches 8 bases. Unmatched junction bases numbered 3, after V lost 3 bases and J lost 3 bases. Per the germline V gene, CDR1 is DFQATT and CDR2 is SNEGSKA (reference sequence). The length of the CDR3 is 13 residues. CDR3 loop: CSARETGEETQYF. CDR3 DNA sequence: TGCAGTGCTAGGGAGACAGGGGAAGAGACCCAGTACTTC.

This clonotype has at least ten counts. One end of the junction does not line up with germline, which may come from a read error. V gene TRBV5-1 combines with J gene TRBJ2-7; D is possibly TRBD1 (7 bases). Germline V gives CDR1 SGHRS, CDR2 YFSETQ. The CDR3 loop spans 13 amino acids. The DNA of the CDR3 is TGCGCCAGCAGCGCGGGACAGCAGACGGAGCTGTACTTC. It translates to CASSAGQQTELYF.

Turning to this clonotype: Sequence at one end of the junction differs from germline and may be a read error. The chain has TRBV2 and TRBJ2-7; maybe TRBD2 (6 bases). CDR3 size: 18 residues. Germline CDR1 reads SNHLY; CDR2 reads FYNNEI. The CDR3 nucleotides read TGTGCCAGCAGTGAACCTGGCCCCCGGCAGGGACTTACCTACGAGCAGCACTTC. This encodes CASSEPGPRQGLTYEQHF.

V is TRBV29-1 and J is TRBJ2-7; 9 positions agree with TRBD1. V lost 0 bases, J lost 6 bases, and 3 bases stayed unmatched. CDR3 length: 13 amino acids. The germline V gene has CDR1 SQVTM and CDR2 ANQGSEA. CDR3 nucleotide sequence: TGCAGCGTTGAAGAACAGGGGGCGGTCGAGCAGTACTTC. Its protein is CSVEEQGAVEQYF.

Many counts were recorded for this clonotype. The chain combines TRBV11-3 with TRBJ2-2; TRBD1 might be the D (5 bases). V was cut by 4 bases and J by 5 bases, with 11 bases left in between. CDR1 SGHNT and CDR2 YENEEA come from the germline V gene. This CDR3 comprises 14 residues. CDR3 sequence reads: CASSSDRATGELFF. The CDR3 coding sequence is TGTGCCAGCAGCTCCGACAGAGCGACCGGGGAGCTGTTTTTT.

This clonotype was counted between two and nine times. V usage is TRBV27 and J usage is TRBJ1-1; 8 bases are a match to TRBD1. V shed 6 bases, J shed 1 base, and the junction held 16 bases outside the gene matches. Germline V gene sequence: CDR1 MNHEY, CDR2 SMNVEV (reference sequence). This CDR3 comprises 18 residues. Here the CDR3 DNA reads TGTGCCAGCAGCCATAACACAGGGGGGAAGCTCGGGAACACTGAAGCTTTCTTT. Its protein product is CASSHNTGGKLGNTEAFF.

In the case of this clonotype: One base separates it from a far larger clone, so it is likely a read error. The chain links TRBV2 to TRBJ2-7; 7 bases fit TRBD1. CDR3 size: 14 residues. The V gene's germline CDR1 is SNHLY and CDR2 FYNNEI. The CDR3 coding sequence is TGTGCCAGCAGTTTTAGGGACAGAATCTACGAGCGGTACTTC. It encodes CASSFRDRIYERYF.

In this sample, this clonotype turned up a few times. The V call is TRBV6-5, the J call TRBJ1-4, with 7 bases aligning to TRBD1. CDR3 length: 18 amino acids. V gave up 2 bases and J gave up 6 bases; unmatched junction bases: 15. Germline V gene lookup returns CDR1 MNHEY and CDR2 SVGAGI. CDR3 in amino acids: CASSYGAINRGFHEKLFF. In DNA, the CDR3 is TGTGCCAGCAGTTACGGGGCAATTAACAGGGGTTTTCATGAAAAACTGTTTTTT.

This clonotype has more than one count but fewer than ten. The chain joins TRBV19 to TRBJ2-7; D is perhaps TRBD2 (6 bases). V lost 4 bases, J lost 7 bases, and 11 bases lay in between. CDR3 length: 12 amino acids. Per the germline V gene, CDR1 is LNHDA and CDR2 is SQIVND (reference sequence). In nucleotides, the CDR3 is TGTGCCAGTAGTACGGGACTCGAAGAGCAGTACTTC. This translates into CASSTGLEEQYF. Together with reference TRBV19 and TRBJ2-7, the CDR3 gives the full variable domain: DGGITQSPKYLFRKEGQNVTLSCEQNLNHDAMYWYRQDPGQGLRLIYYSQIVNDFQKGDIAEGYSVSREKKESFPLTVTSAQKNPTAFYLCASSTGLEEQYFGPGTRLTVT.

This clonotype has only a few counts. The chain uses TRBV5-4 and TRBJ2-5; TRBD2 matches at 7 bases. This CDR3 contains 15 residues. Germline lookup yields CDR1 SGHNT and CDR2 YYREEE (reference sequence). After removal of 4 bases from V and 7 bases from J, the junction contained 13 bases not matched to a gene. DNA of the CDR3: TGTGCCAGCAGCGGGGAGGGTGGGGTAGCCAGGACCCAGTACTTC. This gives the protein CASSGEGGVARTQYF.

This clonotype has only a few counts. J is TRBJ2-3 and V is TRBV28; 7 bases fit TRBD2. The CDR3 runs to 17 residues. Per germline, CDR1 MDHEN and CDR2 SYDVKM. V dropped 1 base and J dropped 1; count of bases not matched to a gene: 8. CDR3 DNA sequence: TGTGCCAGCAGTTTATTTACTGGCCTAGCGGGCACAGATACGCAGTATTTT. The encoded protein is CASSLFTGLAGTDTQYF.

The CDR3 is CASTDYNEQFF. The CDR3, as DNA: TGTGCCAGCACCGACTACAATGAGCAGTTCTTC. The chain recombines TRBV6-1 with TRBJ2-1; no clear D. The CDR3 sequence is 11 residues long. CDR1 is MNHNS, CDR2 SASEGT, per germline. Trimming took 7 bases from V and 3 from J, leaving 4 bases between them.

This clonotype was detected many times. The rearrangement links TRBV2 to TRBJ1-5, with 9 positions matching TRBD1. CDR1 and CDR2 from the germline V gene are SNHLY and FYNNEI. V lost 6 bases and J lost 2; bases outside the gene matches: 14. This CDR3 has 18 residues. In nucleotides, the CDR3 is TGTGCCAGCAGCGCCCCGGGACAGGGTTTTGTTGGCAATCAGCCCCAGCATTTT. The encoded protein is CASSAPGQGFVGNQPQHF. Supplemented by reference TRBV2 and TRBJ1-5, the full variable domain reads EPEVTQTPSHQVTQMGQEVILRCVPISNHLYFYWYRQILGQKVEFLVSFYNNEISEKSEIFDDQFSVERPDGSNFTLKIRSTKLEDSAMYFCASSAPGQGFVGNQPQHFGDGTRLSIL.

This clonotype was recorded many times. The CDR3 protein is CASSYGGVGEQYF. CDR3 bases: TGTGCCAGCAGTTACGGGGGGGTGGGCGAGCAGTACTTC. This sequence joins TRBV6-2 or TRBV6-3 and TRBJ2-7; 7 bases fit TRBD2. The V gene's germline CDR1 is MNHEY and CDR2 SVGEGT. V shed 2 bases, J shed 6 bases, and the junction held 4 bases outside the gene matches. The CDR3 has 13 residues.

This clonotype has more than one count but fewer than ten. Germline is not matched at one junction end, which may reflect a read error. The J gene is TRBJ2-5, the V gene TRBV6-4; no clear D. This CDR3 is 14 amino acids long. Germline V gene sequence: CDR1 MRHNA, CDR2 SNTAGT. In DNA, the CDR3 is TGTGCCAGCAGTTACTCGACCCTGAGGGAGACCCAGTACTTC. Translating gives CASSYSTLRETQYF.

This clonotype was detected only a few times. The chain joins TRBV20-1 to TRBJ2-7, with D perhaps matching TRBD2 (6 bases). V lost 5 bases and J lost 0, with 11 bases in between. CDR3 length equals 13 residues. The germline V gene has CDR1 DFQATT and CDR2 SNEGSKA (reference sequence). CDR3 in amino acids: CSASGVISYEQYF. DNA for the CDR3: TGCAGTGCTTCGGGGGTCATCTCCTACGAGCAGTACTTC.

The J gene is TRBJ1-5, the V gene TRBV5-6; the D is unclear. The CDR3 contains 15 residues. Germline V gene lookup returns CDR1 SGHDT and CDR2 YYEEEE. V lost 4 bases and J lost 3, with 14 bases in between. CDR3 coding DNA: TGTGCCAGCAGCCGAGGACGGTCTTCCAATCAGCCCCAGCATTTT. It is translated as CASSRGRSSNQPQHF. Looking up the rest from reference TRBV5-6 and TRBJ1-5 gives the full variable domain: DAGVTQSPTHLIKTRGQQVTLRCSPKSGHDTVSWYQQALGQGPQFIFQYYEEEERQRGNFPDRFSGHQFPNYSSELNVNALLLGDSALYLCASSRGRSSNQPQHFGDGTRLSIL.

This clonotype was picked up a small number of times. This chain joins TRBV7-2 and TRBJ2-5; TRBD1 matches at 10 bases. The CDR3 has 15 amino acids. The V gene end was trimmed by 5 bases and the J gene end by 2 bases; junction bases not matched to a gene: 5. Germline CDR1 SGHTA, CDR2 FQGNSA. The CDR3 DNA sequence: TGTGCCAGCAGCCCGGACAGGGGGTCTCAAGAGACCCAGTACTTC. Protein product: CASSPDRGSQETQYF.